The T cell receptor (beta chain) under discussion was sequenced for a study of Graves' ophthalmopathy and Graves' hyperthyroidism. Findings of the study overall: Clonotypes were expanded in thyroid at above 0.001 frequency, and most also appeared in blood.

Germline-derived CDR1 and CDR2 are SNHLY and FYNNEI. CDR3 size: 17 residues. V trimming: 8 bases; J trimming: 7 bases; junction bases outside the gene matches: 12. This clonotype was seen at least ten times. Its antigen is undetermined. For repertoire sequencing, the TCR beta CDR3 regions were amplified from RNA transcripts. The first-round RT-PCR employed HTBI primers together with the Qiagen OneStep RT-PCR kit. A multiplex PCR was then performed as the second round. TCRdb passed the multiplex PCR reads through MiXCR, listing each CDR3 protein once. The sample has about 590,000 distinct CDR3 sequences, 35% to 40% seen once. The evidence that diagnosis relied on was clinical symptoms, serum thyroxine, TRAb, thyroid ultrasound and orbital computed tomography.

This sequence joins TRBV2 and TRBJ2-2, with 14 bases lining up with TRBD2. Material: peripheral blood or thyroid tissue (not recorded which). The receptor was derived from an adult man with Graves' hyperthyroidism. The CDR3 loop is CASYRGLAGALDGELFF. The CDR3 DNA sequence: TGTGCCAGCTACAGGGGACTAGCGGGAGCCCTCGACGGGGAGCTGTTTTTT.